These T cell receptor beta chains were read from a single sample in a study of CD8+ T cells in alopecia areata. The method was immunoSEQ multiplex PCR; TCRdb's version includes in-frame clones alone and lacks a portion of them. Here the sample spans roughly 13,000 clones, around 60% being singletons. Sample: CD4+ Tregs sorted from blood. The receptor source for this set is a human donor with alopecia areata. CDR3s include the opening cysteine and the closing phenylalanine or tryptophan. A D gene is named only where the DNA matches it firmly. Clone size is shown for a subset of rows, as once, few, many or a class of expanded clone.

CDR3 length,V gene,D gene,J gene,clone size,CDR3 DNA,CDR3 protein
12,TRBV28,.,TRBJ2-7,.,TGTGCCAGCAGTTTAATCCGGGGCGAGCAGTACTTC,CASSLIRGEQYF
13,TRBV19,.,TRBJ2-2,few,TGTGCCAGTAGTTCCCGATTTACCGGGGAGCTGTTTTTT,CASSSRFTGELFF
16,TRBV29-1,.,TRBJ1-1,.,TGCAGCGCGGGGGTCTCGGACAGCTCGATGTTAACTGAAGCTTTCTTT,CSAGVSDSSMLTEAFF
16,TRBV27,.,TRBJ1-4,.,TGTGCCAGCAGTTTATCGTCAGGGACCCTTATCGGAAAACTGTTTTTT,CASSLSSGTLIGKLFF
15,TRBV28,TRBD2,TRBJ2-3,.,TGTGCCAGCAGTACCCTAGCGGGAGGAATAGATACGCAGTATTTT,CASSTLAGGIDTQYF
14,TRBV7-9,TRBD2,TRBJ2-7,.,TGTGCCAGCAGCATGACTAGCGTAAACTACGAGCAGTACTTC,CASSMTSVNYEQYF
14,TRBV6-5,TRBD1,TRBJ2-1,.,TGTGCCACCTCCGGGACAGGGGGTTTCAATGAGCAGTTCTTC,CATSGTGGFNEQFF
14,TRBV7-3,.,TRBJ2-7,.,TGTGCCAGCAGCTTAGGATCTGGGATCGGCGAGCAGTACTTC,CASSLGSGIGEQYF
13,TRBV29-1,.,TRBJ1-2,few,TGCAGCGTTGCTGGGGGGTATAACTATGGCTACACCTTC,CSVAGGYNYGYTF
16,TRBV6-6,.,TRBJ2-6,.,.,CASSSSGAGGANVLTF
15,TRBV6-1,.,TRBJ2-5,few,TGTGCCAGCATTCCACAGGGCATATACCAAGAGACCCAGTACTTC,CASIPQGIYQETQYF
14,TRBV25-1,TRBD1,TRBJ1-5,.,TGTGCCAGCAGTGAGGCAGGGGGAAACCAGCCCCAGCATTTT,CASSEAGGNQPQHF
13,TRBV28,.,TRBJ2-1,few,TGTGCCAGCAGTTTAGGTATTGATACTGAGCAGTTCTTC,CASSLGIDTEQFF
15,TRBV9,TRBD1,TRBJ2-3,.,TGTGCCAGCAGCGTAGTGCAGGGGACAGCAGATACGCAGTATTTT,CASSVVQGTADTQYF
14,TRBV5-1,TRBD1,TRBJ2-5,.,TGCGCCAGCAGCCCGGGACAGGGGAGAGAGACCCAGTACTTC,CASSPGQGRETQYF
19,TRBV19,.,TRBJ2-3,few,TGTGCCAGTAGTATAGATGGGCTTATATCTACAGCCCCCACAGATACGCAGTATTTT,CASSIDGLISTAPTDTQYF
14,TRBV4-2,TRBD1,TRBJ2-7,few,TGTGCCAGCAGCCAAGCCGGGACAGACTACGAGCAGTACTTC,CASSQAGTDYEQYF
15,TRBV5-1,TRBD1,TRBJ2-2,few,TGCGCCAGCAGCGGGAGGACAGGGCTAACCGGGGAGCTGTTTTTT,CASSGRTGLTGELFF
15,TRBV29-1,.,TRBJ2-3,.,TGCAGCGTTGAAGTGGCCAGAGGGTTCTTCGATACGCAGTATTTT,CSVEVARGFFDTQYF
15,TRBV7-6,.,TRBJ2-1,.,TGTGCCAGCAGCTTATACGTGAGCTCCTACAATGAGCAGTTCTTC,CASSLYVSSYNEQFF
16,TRBV7-9,TRBD1,TRBJ1-1,.,TGTGCCAGCAGCCTGCGGCGCACAGGGGGAGGGACTGAAGCTTTCTTT,CASSLRRTGGGTEAFF
12,TRBV28,.,TRBJ1-2,.,TGTGCCAGCAGGGCACAGGGAGACGGCTACACCTTC,CASRAQGDGYTF
17,TRBV28,TRBD2,TRBJ2-7,.,TGTGCCAGCAGAAAGACTAGCGGGAGGGCCGATGATTACGAGCAGTACTTC,CASRKTSGRADDYEQYF
12,TRBV15,.,TRBJ1-5,.,TGTGCCACCAGCAGAGACAATCAGCCCCAGCATTTT,CATSRDNQPQHF
13,TRBV7-8,.,TRBJ2-7,.,TGTGCCAGCAGCCCCCCAAGCGGCTACGAGCAGTACTTC,CASSPPSGYEQYF
15,TRBV2,TRBD1,TRBJ1-4,.,TGTGCCAGCACAGGACAGGGGGCGATGGGTGAAAAACTGTTTTTT,CASTGQGAMGEKLFF
15,TRBV10-3,TRBD2,TRBJ2-3,.,TGTGCCATCAGTGGAACTAGCGGGAAAACAGATACGCAGTATTTT,CAISGTSGKTDTQYF
17,TRBV4-2,.,TRBJ2-5,.,TGTGCCAGCAGCCAGCAAGCCCGGGGCTACACACAAGAGACCCAGTACTTC,CASSQQARGYTQETQYF
13,TRBV7-3,.,TRBJ2-2,.,TGTGCCAGCAGCTACACAAACACCGGGGAGCTGTTTTTT,CASSYTNTGELFF
14,TRBV19,TRBD1,TRBJ1-1,.,TGTGCCAGTAGTCCCGACAGGGTCTCCACTGAAGCTTTCTTT,CASSPDRVSTEAFF
12,TRBV5-1,.,TRBJ2-7,.,TGCGCCAGCAGTGGGATTTCCTACGAGCAGTACTTC,CASSGISYEQYF
11,TRBV7-8,.,TRBJ2-7,.,TGTGCCAGCTCCAGGTCCTACGAGCAGTACTTC,CASSRSYEQYF
14,TRBV6-5,.,TRBJ2-2,.,TGTGCCAGCAGGGAGACTAAGTTCACCGGGGAGCTGTTTTTT,CASRETKFTGELFF
13,TRBV5-1,.,TRBJ1-1,.,TGCGCCAGCAGCTTATACGGAATCACTGAAGCTTTCTTT,CASSLYGITEAFF
13,TRBV6-1,.,TRBJ1-2,few,TGTGCCAGCACGAGAGACCCCACCTATGGCTACACCTTC,CASTRDPTYGYTF
16,TRBV5-1,TRBD1,TRBJ2-2,few,TGCGCCAGCAGCCCCCTCCGGGGACAGGGCACCGGGGAGCTGTTTTTT,CASSPLRGQGTGELFF
16,TRBV4-1,.,TRBJ2-7,.,TGCGCCAGCAGCCAATCGACCGGGCCATACGACGTCGAGCAGTACTTC,CASSQSTGPYDVEQYF
14,TRBV5-1,TRBD2,TRBJ2-7,.,TGCGCCAGCAGCCTAAGCGGGATTACCTACGAGCAGTACTTC,CASSLSGITYEQYF
14,TRBV18,.,TRBJ1-1,few,TGTGCCAGCTCACCGTCACAGGGGAACACTGAAGCTTTCTTT,CASSPSQGNTEAFF
15,TRBV6-5,.,TRBJ1-1,.,TGTGCCAGCGGGGCGCGGAGGCCGCTATCTACTGAAGCTTTCTTT,CASGARRPLSTEAFF
14,TRBV5-1,.,TRBJ2-7,.,TGCGCCAGCAGCTTCGGGGAACCTCCCTACGAGCAGTACTTC,CASSFGEPPYEQYF
16,TRBV7-3,.,TRBJ2-3,.,TGTGCCAGCAGCTTCCTTGGCGGGGTCAGCACAGATACGCAGTATTTT,CASSFLGGVSTDTQYF
15,TRBV5-1,.,TRBJ1-5,.,TGCGCCAGCAGCCAACTAGCGGGAGGGCCCGATACGCAGCATTTT,CASSQLAGGPDTQHF
15,TRBV28,TRBD2,TRBJ2-1,few,TGTGCCAGCAGTTTCGGCGGGAGCTCCTACAATGAGCAGTTCTTC,CASSFGGSSYNEQFF
16,TRBV10-3,TRBD1,TRBJ1-2,.,TGTGCCATCACTTCCGGGACAGGGGGCGCGGTGGACGGCTACACCTTC,CAITSGTGGAVDGYTF
16,TRBV5-1,TRBD1,TRBJ2-1,few,TGCGCCAGCAGCCAAGGACAGGGTCTTTTCTACAATGAGCAGTTCTTC,CASSQGQGLFYNEQFF
14,TRBV9,TRBD1,TRBJ2-7,.,TGTGCCAGCAGCCAGGGACAGGGGGCGAGCGAGCAGTACTTC,CASSQGQGASEQYF
12,TRBV5-1,.,TRBJ2-3,.,TGCGCCAGCAGCCCGGCGAGGGATACGCAGTATTTT,CASSPARDTQYF
15,TRBV2,.,TRBJ2-2,.,TGTGCCAGCAGTGAAGCCCGTCCACACCAAGGGGAGCTGTTTTTT,CASSEARPHQGELFF
15,TRBV7-9,.,TRBJ2-6,.,TGTGCCAGCAGCTTAGGGGGATCCGGGGCCAACGTCCTGACTTTC,CASSLGGSGANVLTF
14,TRBV30,TRBD1,TRBJ1-5,.,TGTGCCTGGAGCCTCGACAGGGGATCTCAGCCCCAGCATTTT,CAWSLDRGSQPQHF
15,TRBV11-2,.,TRBJ1-2,once,TGTGCCAGCAGCTTACAGGGGTTCGGACACTATGGCTACACCTTC,CASSLQGFGHYGYTF
14,TRBV19,.,TRBJ1-1,.,TGTGCCAGTAGTATTCGGGGGGAAATTAACGGGGCTTTCTTT,CASSIRGEINGAFF
13,TRBV28,TRBD2,TRBJ2-7,.,TGTGCCAGCAGTTTGGGAGGGCCCTACGAGCAGTACTTC,CASSLGGPYEQYF
17,TRBV4-1,TRBD2,TRBJ2-1,medium-sized,TGCGCCAGCAGCCACCCGACTAGCGGGAGGGCGGGTAATGAGCAGTTCTTC,CASSHPTSGRAGNEQFF
13,TRBV9,TRBD1,TRBJ1-2,few,TGTGCCAGCGGACAGGGCGGCCGCTATGGCTACACCTTC,CASGQGGRYGYTF
14,TRBV5-1,.,TRBJ2-1,.,TGCGCCAGCAGCTTGGCCTGGGCGGCGAAAAATCGGGTCTTC,CASSLAWAAKNRVF
16,TRBV28,.,TRBJ1-5,.,TGTGCCAGCAGCCTACCCTCCGGGACAATACATCAGCCCCAGCATTTT,CASSLPSGTIHQPQHF
14,TRBV18,.,TRBJ1-5,few,TGTGCCAGCTCACCATCCGCAGGGCCTCAGCCCCAGCATTTT,CASSPSAGPQPQHF
16,TRBV7-9,TRBD1,TRBJ1-1,.,TGTGCCAGCAGCTATGACAGGGGCTTCTGGAACACTGAAGCTTTCTTT,CASSYDRGFWNTEAFF